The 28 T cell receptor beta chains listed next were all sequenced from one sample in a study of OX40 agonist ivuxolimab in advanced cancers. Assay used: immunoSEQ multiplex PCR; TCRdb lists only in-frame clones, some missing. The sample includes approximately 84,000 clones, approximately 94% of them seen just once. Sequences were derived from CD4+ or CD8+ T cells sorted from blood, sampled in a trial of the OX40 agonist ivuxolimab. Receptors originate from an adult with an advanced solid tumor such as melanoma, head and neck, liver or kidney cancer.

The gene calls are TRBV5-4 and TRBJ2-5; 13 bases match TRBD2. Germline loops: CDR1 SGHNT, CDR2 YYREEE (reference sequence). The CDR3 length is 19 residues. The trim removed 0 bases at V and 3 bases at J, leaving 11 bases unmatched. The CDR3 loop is CASSLVVLFGTSGEETQYF. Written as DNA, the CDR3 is TGTGCCAGCAGCTTGGTGGTTTTATTCGGGACTAGCGGGGAAGAGACCCAGTACTTC.

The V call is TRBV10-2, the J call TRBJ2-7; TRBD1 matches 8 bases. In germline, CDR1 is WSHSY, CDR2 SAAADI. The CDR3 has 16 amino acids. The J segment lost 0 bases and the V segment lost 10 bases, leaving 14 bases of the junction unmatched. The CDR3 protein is CATTLGTGRSSYEQYF. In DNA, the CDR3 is TGCGCCACCACTTTAGGGACAGGCAGGAGCTCCTACGAGCAGTACTTC.

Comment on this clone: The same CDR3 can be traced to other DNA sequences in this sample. The CDR3, as DNA: TGTGCCAGCAGCTTTGGTGGTGAAAAACTGTTTTTT. Translated, it gives CASSFGGEKLFF. The J gene is TRBJ1-4, the V gene TRBV11-2; D is unresolved. The CDR3 is made up of 12 amino acids. From germline, CDR1 is SGHAT and CDR2 FQNNGV. V was pared by 3 bases and J by 7 bases, with 6 bases between.

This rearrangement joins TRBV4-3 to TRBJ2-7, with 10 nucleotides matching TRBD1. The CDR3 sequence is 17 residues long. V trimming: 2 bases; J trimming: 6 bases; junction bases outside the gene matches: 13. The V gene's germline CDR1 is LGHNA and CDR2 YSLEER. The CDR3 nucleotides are TGCGCCAGCAGCCAAACCCGCGGACAGGGGGTTTTAGGCGAGCAGTACTTC. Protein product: CASSQTRGQGVLGEQYF.

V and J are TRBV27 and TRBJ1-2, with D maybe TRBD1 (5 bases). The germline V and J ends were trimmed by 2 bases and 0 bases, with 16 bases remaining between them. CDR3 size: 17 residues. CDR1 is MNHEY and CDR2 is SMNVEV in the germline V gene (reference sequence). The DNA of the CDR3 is TGTGCCAGCAGTTTAGAGGGACCCCGGGCAGCTAACTATGGCTACACCTTC. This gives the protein CASSLEGPRAANYGYTF.

As DNA, the CDR3 is TGTGCCAGCAGCCCACTCTTGAGGCGGGGCTACGAGCAGTACTTC. Translated, it gives CASSPLLRRGYEQYF. The chain links TRBV7-9 to TRBJ2-7; D possibly corresponds to TRBD2 (6 bases). CDR3 length: 15 amino acids. Deletions cut 5 bases from V and 3 bases from J, with 17 bases between. Germline loops: CDR1 SEHNR, CDR2 FQNEAQ (reference sequence).

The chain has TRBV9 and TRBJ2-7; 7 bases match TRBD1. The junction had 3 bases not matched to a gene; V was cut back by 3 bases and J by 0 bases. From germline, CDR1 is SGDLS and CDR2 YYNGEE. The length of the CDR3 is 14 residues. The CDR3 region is CASSARDSSYEQYF. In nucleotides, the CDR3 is TGTGCCAGCAGCGCCCGGGACAGCTCCTACGAGCAGTACTTC.

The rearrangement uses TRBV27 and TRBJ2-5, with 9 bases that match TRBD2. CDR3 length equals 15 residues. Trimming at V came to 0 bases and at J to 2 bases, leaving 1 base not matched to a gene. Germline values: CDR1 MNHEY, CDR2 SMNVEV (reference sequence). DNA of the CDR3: TGTGCCAGCAGTTTATCGCGGGGGGGACAAGAGACCCAGTACTTC. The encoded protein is CASSLSRGGQETQYF.

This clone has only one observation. The CDR3 region has the DNA TGTGCCAGCAGTTCAACGGCTAGTACTGAGCAGTTCTTC. Its protein product is CASSSTASTEQFF. This sequence joins TRBV13 and TRBJ2-1; D is unresolved. CDR3 length: 13 residues. Trimming took off 6 bases at V and 9 bases at J, with 15 bases between the two ends. Germline loops: CDR1 PRHDT, CDR2 FYEKMQ (reference sequence). Drawing the rest from reference TRBV13 and TRBJ2-1, the complete variable domain is AAGVIQSPRHLIKEKRETATLKCYPIPRHDTVYWYQQGPGQDPQFLISFYEKMQSDKGSIPDRFSAQQFSDYHSELNMSSLELGDSALYFCASSSTASTEQFFGPGTRLTVL.

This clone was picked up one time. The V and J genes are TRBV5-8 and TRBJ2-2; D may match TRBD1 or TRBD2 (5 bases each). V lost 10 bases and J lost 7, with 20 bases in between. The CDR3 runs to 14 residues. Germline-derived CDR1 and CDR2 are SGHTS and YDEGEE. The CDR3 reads CASLGELEGGELFF. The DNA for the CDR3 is TGTGCCTCCTTAGGGGAGCTGGAAGGCGGGGAGCTGTTTTTT.

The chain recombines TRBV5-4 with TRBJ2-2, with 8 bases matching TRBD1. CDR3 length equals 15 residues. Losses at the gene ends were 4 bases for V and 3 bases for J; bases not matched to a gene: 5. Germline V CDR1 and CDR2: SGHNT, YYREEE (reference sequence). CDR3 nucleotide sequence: TGTGCCAGCAGCACCTCGGACAGGGACACCGGGGAGCTGTTTTTT. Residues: CASSTSDRDTGELFF.

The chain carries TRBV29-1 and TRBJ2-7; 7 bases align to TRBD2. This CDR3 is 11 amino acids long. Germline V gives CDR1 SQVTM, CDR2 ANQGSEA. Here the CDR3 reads CGGVAYGEQYF. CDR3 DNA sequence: TGCGGGGGGGTGGCCTACGGAGAGCAGTACTTC.

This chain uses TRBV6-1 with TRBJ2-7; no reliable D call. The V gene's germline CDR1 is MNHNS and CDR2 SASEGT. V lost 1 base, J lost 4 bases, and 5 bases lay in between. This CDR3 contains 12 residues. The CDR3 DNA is TGTGCCAGCAGTGAAGTGGGGTACGAGCAGTACTTC. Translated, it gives CASSEVGYEQYF.

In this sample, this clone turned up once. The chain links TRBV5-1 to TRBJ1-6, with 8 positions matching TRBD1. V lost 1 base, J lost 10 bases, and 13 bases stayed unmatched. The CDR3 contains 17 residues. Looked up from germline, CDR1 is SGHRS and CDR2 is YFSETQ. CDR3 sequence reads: CASSLLGAQGAGSPLHF. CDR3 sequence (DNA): TGCGCCAGCAGCTTGCTAGGCGCCCAGGGGGCAGGGTCACCCCTCCACTTT.

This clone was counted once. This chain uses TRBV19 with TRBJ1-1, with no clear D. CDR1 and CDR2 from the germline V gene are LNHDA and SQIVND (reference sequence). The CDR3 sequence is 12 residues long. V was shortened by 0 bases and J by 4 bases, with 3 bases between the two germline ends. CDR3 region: CASSIDLTEAFF. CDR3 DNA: TGTGCCAGTAGTATAGATCTCACTGAAGCTTTCTTT.

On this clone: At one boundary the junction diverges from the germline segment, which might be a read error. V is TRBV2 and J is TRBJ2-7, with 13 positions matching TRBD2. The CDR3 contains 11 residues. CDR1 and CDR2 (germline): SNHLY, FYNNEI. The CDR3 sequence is CASSEKGLAGF. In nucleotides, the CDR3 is TGTGCCAGCAGTGAAAAGGGACTAGCGGGATTT.

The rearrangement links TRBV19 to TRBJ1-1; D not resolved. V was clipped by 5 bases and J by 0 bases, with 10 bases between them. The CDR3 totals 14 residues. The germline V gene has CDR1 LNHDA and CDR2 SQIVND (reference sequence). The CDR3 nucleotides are TGTGCCAGTAGTCCAGGACCCCTGAACACTGAAGCTTTCTTT. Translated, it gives CASSPGPLNTEAFF.

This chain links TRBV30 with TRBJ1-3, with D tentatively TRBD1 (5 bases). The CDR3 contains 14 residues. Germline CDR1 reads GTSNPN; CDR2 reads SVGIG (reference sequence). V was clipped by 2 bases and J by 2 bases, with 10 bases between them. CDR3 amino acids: CAWSLGVAGNTIYF. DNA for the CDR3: TGTGCCTGGAGTCTGGGGGTAGCTGGAAACACCATATATTTT. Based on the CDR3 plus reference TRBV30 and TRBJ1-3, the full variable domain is SQTIHQWPATLVQPVGSPLSLECTVEGTSNPNLYWYRQAAGRGLQLLFYSVGIGQISSEVPQNLSASRPQDRQFILSSKKLLLSDSGFYLCAWSLGVAGNTIYFGEGSWLTVV.

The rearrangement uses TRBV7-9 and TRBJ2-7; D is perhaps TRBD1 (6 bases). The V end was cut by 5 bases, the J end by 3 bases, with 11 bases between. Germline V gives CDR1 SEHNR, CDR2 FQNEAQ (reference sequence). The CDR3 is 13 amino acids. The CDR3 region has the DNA TGTGCCAGCAGCCCGACAGGATACTACGAGCAGTACTTC. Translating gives CASSPTGYYEQYF.

CDR3 bases: TGTGCCAGCAGCGCACGACTAGCGGGGGGTTCCTACGAGCAGTACTTC. This gives the protein CASSARLAGGSYEQYF. This chain uses TRBV11-2 with TRBJ2-7; 13 bases map to TRBD2. There are 16 residues in the CDR3. J was trimmed by 1 base and V by 5 bases; bases with no gene match: 5. Per the germline V gene, CDR1 is SGHAT and CDR2 is FQNNGV.

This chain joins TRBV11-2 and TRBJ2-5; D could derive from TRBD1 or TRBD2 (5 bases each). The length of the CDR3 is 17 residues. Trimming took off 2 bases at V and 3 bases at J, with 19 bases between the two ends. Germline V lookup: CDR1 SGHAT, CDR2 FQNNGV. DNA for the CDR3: TGTGCCAGCAGCTTACCGTCAGGGACCAACTATAAAGAGACCCAGTACTTC. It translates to CASSLPSGTNYKETQYF.

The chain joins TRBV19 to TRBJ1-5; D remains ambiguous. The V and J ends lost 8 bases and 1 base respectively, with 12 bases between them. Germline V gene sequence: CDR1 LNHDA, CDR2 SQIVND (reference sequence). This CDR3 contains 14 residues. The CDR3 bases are TGTGCCAGTTCGCCGGTAGTGAGCAATCAGCCCCAGCATTTT. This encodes CASSPVVSNQPQHF. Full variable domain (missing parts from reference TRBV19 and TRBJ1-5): DGGITQSPKYLFRKEGQNVTLSCEQNLNHDAMYWYRQDPGQGLRLIYYSQIVNDFQKGDIAEGYSVSREKKESFPLTVTSAQKNPTAFYLCASSPVVSNQPQHFGDGTRLSIL.

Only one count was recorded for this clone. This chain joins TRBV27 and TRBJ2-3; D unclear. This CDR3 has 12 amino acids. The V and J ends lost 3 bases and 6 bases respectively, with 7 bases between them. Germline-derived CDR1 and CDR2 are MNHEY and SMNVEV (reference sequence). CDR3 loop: CASSFVGDTQYF. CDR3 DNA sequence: TGTGCCAGCAGTTTTGTAGGGGATACGCAGTATTTT.

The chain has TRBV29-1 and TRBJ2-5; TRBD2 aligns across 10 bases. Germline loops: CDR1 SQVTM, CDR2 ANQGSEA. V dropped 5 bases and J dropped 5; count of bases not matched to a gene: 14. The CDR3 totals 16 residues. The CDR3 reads CSVLGLASGSGETQYF. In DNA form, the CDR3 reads TGCAGCGTTTTGGGCTTGGCTAGCGGGAGCGGGGAGACCCAGTACTTC.

The chain's CDR3 is CADHIGTSGITGEQYF. The CDR3, as DNA: TGTGCCGACCATATCGGGACTAGCGGGATAACAGGCGAGCAGTACTTC. The chain couples TRBV6-4 to TRBJ2-7; 13 nucleotides agree with TRBD2. CDR3 length: 16 amino acids. CDR1 MRHNA and CDR2 SNTAGT come from the germline V gene. The V segment lost 11 bases and the J segment 6 bases; nucleotides outside the gene matches: 16.

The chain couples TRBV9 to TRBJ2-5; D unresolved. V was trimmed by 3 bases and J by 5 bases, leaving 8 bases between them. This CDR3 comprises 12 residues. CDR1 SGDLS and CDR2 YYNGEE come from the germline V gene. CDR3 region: CASSALGETQYF. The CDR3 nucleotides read TGTGCCAGCAGCGCCCTCGGGGAGACCCAGTACTTC. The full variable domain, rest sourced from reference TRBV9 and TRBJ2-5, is DSGVTQTPKHLITATGQRVTLRCSPRSGDLSVYWYQQSLDQGLQFLIQYYNGEERAKGNILERFSAQQFPDLHSELNLSSLELGDSALYFCASSALGETQYFGPGTRLLVL.

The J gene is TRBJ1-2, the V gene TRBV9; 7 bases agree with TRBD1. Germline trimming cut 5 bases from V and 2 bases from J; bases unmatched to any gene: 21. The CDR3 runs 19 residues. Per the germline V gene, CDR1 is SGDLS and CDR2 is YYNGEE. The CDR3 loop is CASSQSRRDSDRNNYGYTF. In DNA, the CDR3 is TGTGCCAGCAGTCAAAGTAGGCGGGACAGCGACCGGAACAACTATGGCTACACCTTC.

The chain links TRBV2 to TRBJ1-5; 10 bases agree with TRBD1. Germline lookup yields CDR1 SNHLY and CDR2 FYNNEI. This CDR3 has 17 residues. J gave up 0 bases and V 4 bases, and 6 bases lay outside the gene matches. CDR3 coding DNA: TGTGCCAGCAGTGTCCCGGGACAGGGGTATAGCAATCAGCCCCAGCATTTT. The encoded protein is CASSVPGQGYSNQPQHF.